This T cell receptor (beta chain) was sequenced during a study of blood T cells in healthy people across ages (dated by TCRdb to the mid-2010s). About the study as a whole: In model experiments, roughly one uniquely barcoded TCR beta cDNA molecule per two T cells was captured by template switching. Age-related changes in TCR beta repertoire diversity were measured in the study by deep sequencing normalized with unique cDNA molecular identifiers. Donors were grouped into four age groups: young (average approximately 16 years), middle-aged (39), aged (62) and long-lived (approximately 78). To avoid experimental bias, donors of different ages were randomly spread across the sequencing lanes. The study analyzed two additional independent replicas of 1 million unique cDNA reads from the same blood draw for two donors, one aged 18 to 30 and one aged 80 or older.

The 39 donors, aged about 6 to 90 years, were systemically healthy Caucasian individuals from Russia. Each donor gave 8 to 10 milliliters of peripheral blood, drawn into EDTA-treated Vacutainer tubes. Ficoll-Paque density-gradient centrifugation was used to isolate PBMCs, with at least 6 million obtained per sample. Total RNA, at least 5 micrograms per sample, was extracted from PBMCs with Trizol reagent. For every donor, an aliquot of PBMCs went through flow cytometry to measure the percentages of naive CD45RAhigh/CD27high T cells. Preparation of the library involved 5' RACE. The sequencer was an Illumina HiSeq 2500. The second PCR ran for about 7 to 11 cycles and used a J-beta primer mix along with a sample-barcoded 5' primer. A template-switch 5' adaptor carrying 12 random nucleotides introduced a unique molecular identifier onto each TCR beta cDNA molecule. Each sample yielded at least 2.5 million CDR3-containing paired-end reads. First-strand cDNA was synthesized from all RNA with the Mint cDNA synthesis kit, primed by a TRBC-specific oligonucleotide. Following uracil-DNA glycosylase treatment, all cDNA underwent a first 18-cycle PCR with the universal primers M1SS and BC2_uni_R. Under the source paper's analysis protocol: For normalization, 1 million high-quality reads, each with a distinct molecular identifier, were randomly selected from each sample. Instead of being binned into consensus sequences, reads that shared molecular identifiers were thrown out. MiTCR, with a Q25 quality threshold and the strictest error-elimination algorithm, was used for CDR3 identification, clonotype clustering and error correction. A nonparametric unseen species model with Euler transformation was used to estimate lower-bound total TCR beta diversity. TCRdb passed the public sequencing reads through fastp at Q25 and MiXCR, retaining productive beta sequences. Rows with a matching CDR3 protein are joined into one entry that keeps the most common DNA and genes. TCRdb's processing, not the study's, gives the V and J calls here. The sample table holds 1.5 million or so distinct CDR3 sequences, of which 42% were seen once. Around 8% of the sample goes to the ten largest clones.

About this clonotype: Its target antigen remains unknown. No qualities accompany the bases; no much larger clone lies one base away.

Broad study findings and their caveats: There was a strong correlation between observed TCR beta diversity and the percentage of naive T cells measured by flow cytometry. Conclusive comparison of naive and antigen-experienced compartments was prevented by the profiling of bulk unsorted PBMCs. Compared with the aged group, more naive CD4+ T cells, fewer expanded clones and increased TCR diversity were shown by the long-lived group, suggesting age selection. Observed TCR beta diversity per million T cells fell roughly linearly with age, and a significant reduction was already apparent by age about 38. Estimates of total diversity based on one million sequenced T cells were considered lower bounds and underestimates. Because the CMV infection status of the donors was unknown, age-related changes in expanded clonotypes may potentially have been confounded.

This clonotype was obtained from a woman between 18 and 30 years old in good health. Sample: blood.

The CDR3: CASSPPKTGSVETQYF. The DNA reads as follows: TGTGCCAGCTCACCACCGAAGACAGGGTCGGTGGAGACCCAGTACTTC. The V gene is TRBV18 and the J gene is TRBJ2-5, and 7 junctional nucleotides match TRBD1. V loses 0 bases at its end and J loses 5 bases; junction bases beyond the gene matches: 9. As encoded in the germline V gene, CDR1 is KGHSH while CDR2 is LQKENI. The CDR3 starts with the cysteine, ends with the phenylalanine, and has 16 residues. Kept here is only the CDR3 DNA, which spans 48 bases and is read in frame from base 1.